A single sample gave rise to the 20 T cell receptor beta chains below, sequenced in a study of OX40 agonist ivuxolimab in advanced cancers. TCRdb keeps only in-frame clones here, not all; method: immunoSEQ multiplex PCR. The sample records approximately 18,000 clones, less than 85% being singletons. Specimen: CD4+ or CD8+ T cells sorted from blood, collected in a trial of the OX40 agonist ivuxolimab. These receptors all stem from an adult with an advanced solid tumor such as melanoma, head and neck, liver or kidney cancer.

The gene calls are TRBV5-1 and TRBJ1-1, with TRBD1 as a possible D gene (5 bases). The germline gives CDR1 SGHRS, CDR2 YFSETQ. The CDR3 runs 13 residues. V lost 1 base and J lost 4, with 8 bases in between. CDR3 amino acids: CASSLRGGTEAFF. As DNA, the CDR3 is TGCGCCAGCAGCTTGCGCGGGGGCACTGAAGCTTTCTTT. The entire variable domain, with the rest obtained from reference TRBV5-1 and TRBJ1-1, is as follows: KAGVTQTPRYLIKTRGQQVTLSCSPISGHRSVSWYQQTPGQGLQFLFEYFSETQRNKGNFPGRFSGRQFSNSRSEMNVSTLELGDSALYLCASSLRGGTEAFFGQGTRLTVV.

By frequency in the sample, this clone is large. The chain combines TRBV6-4 with TRBJ1-1, with 9 bases that match TRBD1. The CDR3 loop spans 13 amino acids. Losses at the gene ends were 6 bases for V and 5 bases for J; bases not matched to a gene: 4. Germline V gives CDR1 MRHNA, CDR2 SNTAGT. DNA for the CDR3: TGTGCCAGCAGCACAGGGGGCAATACTGAAGCTTTCTTT. Residues: CASSTGGNTEAFF.

This clone was seen only once. The genes are TRBV15 and TRBJ2-7; D is unclear. The CDR3 sequence is 14 residues long. The germline CDR1 and CDR2 sequences are LNHNV and YYDKDF (reference sequence). V shed 0 bases and J shed 3 bases, with 9 bases lying between them. The CDR3 here is CATSRDQSVYEQYF. The CDR3 DNA sequence: TGTGCCACCAGCAGAGATCAAAGCGTCTACGAGCAGTACTTC.

CDR3 loop: CASTGPRDRALQETQYF. The CDR3 nucleotides read TGTGCCAGCACCGGACCCCGGGACAGGGCCCTACAAGAGACCCAGTACTTC. The chain is built from TRBV2 and TRBJ2-5, with TRBD1 identical over 9 bases. V lost 7 bases, J lost 2 bases, and 14 bases stayed unmatched. The CDR3 runs 17 residues. Germline values: CDR1 SNHLY, CDR2 FYNNEI. The full variable domain, its missing parts supplied by reference TRBV2 and TRBJ2-5, is EPEVTQTPSHQVTQMGQEVILRCVPISNHLYFYWYRQILGQKVEFLVSFYNNEISEKSEIFDDQFSVERPDGSNFTLKIRSTKLEDSAMYFCASTGPRDRALQETQYFGPGTRLLVL.

The rearrangement links TRBV6-4 to TRBJ2-2; D remains unclear. Germline loops: CDR1 MRHNA, CDR2 SNTAGT. V lost 2 bases, J lost 1 base, and 5 bases lay in between. The CDR3 runs 14 residues. The CDR3 region is CASSDRLNTGELFF. For the CDR3, the DNA is TGTGCCAGCAGTGACCGCTTGAACACCGGGGAGCTGTTTTTT.

The rearrangement links TRBV5-6 to TRBJ2-3, with no clear D. V shed 4 bases and J shed 0 bases, with 12 bases lying between them. The CDR3 totals 15 residues. The germline V gene has CDR1 SGHDT and CDR2 YYEEEE. CDR3 protein: CASSGLALSTDTQYF. CDR3 DNA: TGTGCCAGCAGCGGATTAGCCCTTAGCACAGATACGCAGTATTTT.

This clone appeared once. This chain connects TRBV9 to TRBJ2-1; D is perhaps TRBD2 (6 bases). Germline CDR1 reads SGDLS; CDR2 reads YYNGEE. V was cut by 3 bases and J by 5 bases, with 6 bases left in between. The CDR3 covers 12 residues. CDR3 sequence reads: CASSASDNEQFF. Here the CDR3 DNA reads TGTGCCAGCAGCGCTAGCGACAATGAGCAGTTCTTC.

This clone was seen a few times. The chain has TRBV7-2 and TRBJ2-1, with 11 positions matching TRBD2. The CDR3 is made up of 17 amino acids. Germline trimming cut 5 bases from V and 4 bases from J; bases unmatched to any gene: 10. From germline, CDR1 is SGHTA and CDR2 FQGNSA. The CDR3 DNA follows: TGTGCCAGCAGCCGACCTACTAGCGGGGGCCAGTACAATGAGCAGTTCTTC. It translates to CASSRPTSGGQYNEQFF.

This chain uses TRBV9 with TRBJ1-1; TRBD1 matches 7 bases. Germline V lookup: CDR1 SGDLS, CDR2 YYNGEE. The V and J ends lost 4 bases and 1 base, in that order; junction bases with no gene match: 7. This CDR3 contains 15 residues. CDR3 nucleotides: TGTGCCAGCAGCTTTTCCGGGACAGAGAACACTGAAGCTTTCTTT. Translating it yields CASSFSGTENTEAFF.

This sequence joins TRBV5-1 and TRBJ2-5; the D gene is possibly TRBD2 (6 bases). CDR3 size: 14 residues. V was shortened by 4 bases and J by 5 bases, with 15 bases between the two germline ends. The germline CDR1 and CDR2 sequences are SGHRS and YFSETQ. The CDR3 DNA reads TGCGCCAGCAGCACACTCGTGGCGGGGGAGACCCAGTACTTC. It codes for CASSTLVAGETQYF.

Note on this clone: The germline gene is not matched at one end of the junction; a read error may be the cause. The J gene is TRBJ2-7, the V gene TRBV4-3, with D possibly matching TRBD2 (6 bases). Germline CDR1 and CDR2: LGHNA and YSLEER. The CDR3 spans 16 residues. CDR3 sequence: CASRQDRYGSSYEQYF. CDR3 sequence (DNA): TGCGCCAGCAGACAAGATCGGTACGGGAGCTCCTACGAGCAGTACTTC.

The V call is TRBV27, the J call TRBJ2-7; 7 positions match TRBD1. The V gene end was trimmed by 3 bases and the J gene end by 3 bases; junction bases not matched to a gene: 2. The CDR3 contains 13 residues. Germline values: CDR1 MNHEY, CDR2 SMNVEV (reference sequence). The CDR3 DNA follows: TGTGCCAGCAGTTTGGGACAGATCTACGAGCAGTACTTC. This translates into CASSLGQIYEQYF.

In the case of this clone: Other DNA sequences in the sample encode the same CDR3. The chain uses TRBV5-1 and TRBJ1-1; no clear D gene. Trimming removed 0 bases at V and 4 bases at J, with 10 bases between. This CDR3 region has 14 residues. Germline assignment: CDR1 SGHRS and CDR2 YFSETQ. In nucleotides, the CDR3 is TGCGCCAGCAGCTTGGGAGTATGGGGCACTGAAGCTTTCTTT. Translating gives CASSLGVWGTEAFF.

This sequence joins TRBV7-9 and TRBJ1-1, with D perhaps TRBD1 (5 bases). Trimming pared 8 bases from V and 5 bases from J, leaving 12 bases between. Per germline, CDR1 SEHNR and CDR2 FQNEAQ (reference sequence). The CDR3 covers 12 residues. The CDR3 DNA follows: TGTGCCAGCGGTCGGGGCGCAACTGAAGCTTTCTTT. It encodes CASGRGATEAFF.

Comments on this clone: A much larger clonotype is one base distant, so this may be a read error. This sample includes further DNA sequences coding for the same CDR3. The chain carries TRBV7-6 and TRBJ1-5; D gene uncertain. From germline, CDR1 is SGHVS and CDR2 FNYEAQ. The CDR3 is 13 amino acids. The CDR3 DNA reads as TGTGCCAGCAGCTTAGGTCAGTGGCAGCCCCAGCATTTC. The encoded protein is CASSLGQWQPQHF.

This clone was recorded once. The chain uses TRBV6-5 and TRBJ2-1; the D is unclear. Trimming pared 6 bases from V and 4 bases from J, leaving 10 bases between. The CDR3 spans 13 residues. Looked up from germline, CDR1 is MNHEY and CDR2 is SVGAGI. CDR3 region: CASSWTQYNEQFF. The CDR3 DNA follows: TGTGCCAGCAGCTGGACGCAGTACAATGAGCAGTTCTTC.

The J gene is TRBJ2-7, the V gene TRBV11-2; the D gene is possibly TRBD2 (6 bases). Looked up from germline, CDR1 is SGHAT and CDR2 is FQNNGV. Trimming took 4 bases from V and 7 from J, leaving 23 bases between them. The length of the CDR3 is 16 residues. CDR3 region: CASSSPPPGVSREQYF. CDR3 DNA sequence: TGTGCCAGCAGCTCTCCTCCCCCGGGAGTATCCCGAGAGCAGTACTTC.

V and J are TRBV7-3 and TRBJ2-3; 10 nucleotides line up with TRBD2. The V gene's germline CDR1 is SGHTA and CDR2 FQGTGA. The CDR3 is made up of 18 amino acids. Unmatched junction bases numbered 12, after V lost 0 bases and J lost 6 bases. The CDR3 bases are TGTGCCAGCAGCTTAACCTACGGGGAAGCGGGGGGGCCGGATACGCAGTATTTT. Protein: CASSLTYGEAGGPDTQYF.

A few counts support this clone. The chain uses TRBV19 and TRBJ2-7; D not certain. Trimming shortened V by 3 bases and J by 7 bases, and 16 bases separated the two germline ends. Germline lookup yields CDR1 LNHDA and CDR2 SQIVND (reference sequence). The CDR3 contains 14 residues. The DNA for the CDR3 is TGTGCCAGTAGTATGGTCATAACCTTGGGGGAGCAGTACTTC. Its translation: CASSMVITLGEQYF.

This chain uses TRBV28 with TRBJ2-1; D remains unclear. Trimming pared 3 bases from V and 4 bases from J, leaving 28 bases between. Germline CDR1 and CDR2: MDHEN and SYDVKM. This CDR3 comprises 20 residues. The CDR3 is CASSFPPTSSFGPGYNEQFF. The CDR3 nucleotides read TGTGCCAGCAGTTTTCCCCCGACGAGTAGCTTCGGCCCTGGTTACAATGAGCAGTTCTTC.